These T cell receptor beta chains were read from a single sample in a study of T-cell memory formation after mild COVID-19. TCRdb reanalysed the 5' RACE reads using MiXCR and keeps one entry per CDR3 protein. The sample holds around 300,000 distinct CDR3 sequences, roughly 8.2% seen once. Material: PBMCs or a T cell subset sorted from them (not recorded which). These receptors all stem from a man aged 18-30 years who had mild COVID-19 (a few samples of this study predate the infection). Cell type and time point are not known. CDR3s include the opening cysteine and the closing phenylalanine or tryptophan. The D gene is left open where the match is weak. Rows give clone size only sometimes, using once, few, many, or a class for an expanded clone.

>TRBJ2-5|.|.|12|TRBV29-1
TGCAGCGTTGATCAACAGGGAAAGACCCAGTACTTC
CSVDQQGKTQYF
>TRBJ1-6|.|few|13|TRBV25-1
TGTGCCAGCAGTGATAATTGGGCTTCACCCCTCCACTTT
CASSDNWASPLHF
>TRBJ2-3|.|.|16|TRBV7-9
TGTGCCAGCAGCTTAGTCAGCGGGCCTAGCACAGATACGCAGTATTTT
CASSLVSGPSTDTQYF
>TRBJ1-1|.|few|17|TRBV27
TGTGCCAGCAGGACCTCAACAGGGTTACTAGGGCACACTGAAGCTTTCTTT
CASRTSTGLLGHTEAFF
>TRBJ1-1|.|few|15|TRBV4-1
TGCGCCAGCAGCCAAGAAGTCAGCATGAACACTGAAGCTTTCTTT
CASSQEVSMNTEAFF
>TRBJ2-3|TRBD2|.|17|TRBV4-3
TGCGCCAGCAGCCTACTAGCGGGGACTTCCGACACAGATACGCAGTATTTT
CASSLLAGTSDTDTQYF
>TRBJ1-5|.|many|15|TRBV4-1
TGCGCCAGCAAGCTAGACAAGGAGGGCAATCAGCCCCAGCATTTT
CASKLDKEGNQPQHF
>TRBJ1-1|.|.|14|TRBV6-1
TGTGCCAGCAGTGAAGGAGGGGCGAACACTGAAGCTTTCTTT
CASSEGGANTEAFF
>TRBJ2-6|TRBD2|few|20|TRBV7-2
TGTGCCAGCATCCCCTTCCCCCGGACTAGCGGTACCTCTGGGGCCAACGTCCTGACTTTC
CASIPFPRTSGTSGANVLTF
>TRBJ2-3|.|few|14|TRBV20-1
TGCAGTGCTAGTGGGGCGGGGAGTCAAGATACGCAGTATTTT
CSASGAGSQDTQYF
>TRBJ1-4|.|few|13|TRBV12-3/TRBV12-4
TGTGCCAGCAGTTTACATGGGAGCGAAAAACTGTTTTTT
CASSLHGSEKLFF
>TRBJ2-1|TRBD1|few|15|TRBV6-2/TRBV6-3
TGTGCCAGCAGGGGGCGGGACAGGGGGGAGGATGAGCAGTTCTTC
CASRGRDRGEDEQFF
>TRBJ2-1|.|few|14|TRBV7-6
TGTGCCAGCAGCTTAGATTTTGAGGACAATGAGCAGTTCTTC
CASSLDFEDNEQFF
>TRBJ1-1|TRBD1|few|15|TRBV9
TGTGCCAGCAGCGCTTGGGACAGGGAAAATAGTGAAGCTTTCTTT
CASSAWDRENSEAFF
>TRBJ2-2|.|.|14|TRBV7-9
TGTGCCAGCAGCTTAGTAGAGTCCCCCGGGGAGCTGTTTTTT
CASSLVESPGELFF
>TRBJ1-4|.|.|20|TRBV12-3/TRBV12-4
TGTGCCAGCAGTTTTATTGTCCGGGACGATGCAGGTTCAACTAATGAAAAACTGTTTTTT
CASSFIVRDDAGSTNEKLFF
>TRBJ1-2|.|few|13|TRBV5-1
TGCGCCAGCAGCTTGGACAGTTCTGTTGGCTACACCTTC
CASSLDSSVGYTF
>TRBJ1-6|.|.|15|TRBV2
TGTGCCAGCAGTGAGGGCAGGCTACATAATTCACCCCTCCACTTT
CASSEGRLHNSPLHF
>TRBJ1-2|.|.|12|TRBV29-1
TGCAGCGCACCAACGGGTTCCGGTGGCTACACCTTC
CSAPTGSGGYTF
>TRBJ1-6|.|.|10|TRBV28
TGTGCCAGCAGTGGCGGTTCCCTCCACTTT
CASSGGSLHF
>TRBJ2-3|.|.|19|TRBV5-1
TGCGCCAGCAGCTTGGCGGGGGTCGGGGGGCCGACTAGCACAGATACGCAGTATTTT
CASSLAGVGGPTSTDTQYF
>TRBJ1-1|.|few|14|TRBV5-4
TGTGCCAGCATCCCATCGGGGTCGAACACTGAAGCTTTCTTT
CASIPSGSNTEAFF
>TRBJ2-1|.|few|11|TRBV12-3/TRBV12-4
TGTGCCAGCAGTTTTTGGGATCAGCAGTTCTTC
CASSFWDQQFF
>TRBJ2-5|.|few|14|TRBV7-8
TGTGCCAGCAGCTTAGAACAGATCCAAGAGACCCAGTACTTC
CASSLEQIQETQYF
>TRBJ1-2|TRBD1|many|13|TRBV5-1
TGCGCCAGCAGCCCGGGACAGGAGTATGGCTACACCTTC
CASSPGQEYGYTF
>TRBJ1-1|.|.|13|TRBV19
TGTGCCAGTAGTATAGACTGGGACTTCGGTGCTTTCTTT
CASSIDWDFGAFF
>TRBJ2-3|TRBD2|many|15|TRBV6-4
TGTGCCAGCAGTCCCAGCGGGGGGGGGACAGATACGCAGTATTTT
CASSPSGGGTDTQYF
>TRBJ2-2|.|.|15|TRBV12-3/TRBV12-4
TGTGCCAGCAGTTTAGGTGTGGCAGGGAATGCGGAGCTGTTTTTT
CASSLGVAGNAELFF
>TRBJ1-1|TRBD1|many|13|TRBV7-2
TGTGCCAGCGACAGGACAGGGGACACTGAAGCTTTCTTT
CASDRTGDTEAFF
>TRBJ1-1|TRBD1|.|16|TRBV5-1
TGCGCCAGCAGCCTGGGACAGGGGGTCGGTGGCACTGAAGCTTTCTTT
CASSLGQGVGGTEAFF
>TRBJ2-1|TRBD2|.|17|TRBV6-2/TRBV6-3
TGTGCCAGCAGTTATAACCCACTAGCGGACTCCTACAATGAGCAGTTCTTC
CASSYNPLADSYNEQFF
>TRBJ2-2|.|few|14|TRBV18
TGTGCCAGCTCACCTGACTCTTACACCGGGGAGCTGTTTTTT
CASSPDSYTGELFF
>TRBJ1-5|.|few|14|TRBV15
TGTGCCACCAGCACACTAGGAGTCTTGGGGCCCCAGCATTTT
CATSTLGVLGPQHF
>TRBJ2-1|TRBD2|few|14|TRBV4-3
TGCGCCAGCAGCCAAGGGGGGACTAGGCTTTTGCAGTTCTTC
CASSQGGTRLLQFF
>TRBJ2-7|TRBD2|many|14|TRBV5-1
TGCGCCAGCAGCGTGGGGACGGGGGGATACGAGCAGTACTTC
CASSVGTGGYEQYF
>TRBJ2-2|TRBD2|.|19|TRBV5-1
TGCGCCAGCAGCTTGCAAGCGGGGGGCCGAAACAGGAACACCGGGGAGCTGTTTTTT
CASSLQAGGRNRNTGELFF
>TRBJ2-5|TRBD1|.|14|TRBV24-1
TGTGCCACCAGTGATCCATGGGACAGAGGGACCCAGTACTTC
CATSDPWDRGTQYF
>TRBJ2-7|TRBD2|few|13|TRBV29-1
TGCAGCGTGGCGGGAGGGGGCGCCTACGAGCAGTACTTC
CSVAGGGAYEQYF
>TRBJ2-1|TRBD2|many|14|TRBV20-1
TGCAGTGCTCCGCGGAGTAGCGGGATCAATGAGCAGTTCTTC
CSAPRSSGINEQFF
>TRBJ1-1|.|.|15|TRBV7-9
TGTGCCAGCGCTTTTGGACAGAAAGTGAACACTGAAGCTTTCTTT
CASAFGQKVNTEAFF
>TRBJ1-2|.|once|13|TRBV24-1
TGTGCCACCAGTACGGCAGATGGCTATGGCTACACCTTC
CATSTADGYGYTF
>TRBJ2-5|.|few|15|TRBV7-8
TGTGCCAGCAGCTTCCCGCTGGACAGCCAAGAGACCCAGTACTTC
CASSFPLDSQETQYF
>TRBJ2-2|.|few|13|TRBV12-3/TRBV12-4
TGTGCCAGCAGTTTAGCCTTACCCGGGGAGCTGTTTTTT
CASSLALPGELFF
>TRBJ2-2|.|few|16|TRBV12-3/TRBV12-4
TGTGCCAGCAGCTCCCCTGCGGGGACGAGGACCGGGGAGCTGTTTTTT
CASSSPAGTRTGELFF
>TRBJ1-1|.|few|14|TRBV12-3/TRBV12-4
TGTGCCAGCCGTGCTCGCAGGGGTGATACTGAAGCTTTCTTT
CASRARRGDTEAFF
>TRBJ1-1|.|few|11|TRBV30
TGTGCCTGGCTGCGGGGAACTGAAGCTTTCTTT
CAWLRGTEAFF
>TRBJ1-1|.|.|11|TRBV5-6
TGTGCCAGCAGCAAACGACAGGAGGCTTTCTTT
CASSKRQEAFF
>TRBJ2-3|TRBD2|.|16|TRBV9
TGTGCCAGCAGCGTAACGGCGGGGGGGCCAGGAGATACGCAGTATTTT
CASSVTAGGPGDTQYF
>TRBJ1-5|.|.|15|TRBV7-8
TGTGCCAGCAGCGGACTGAGGGGCCCCTATCGGCCCCAGCATTTT
CASSGLRGPYRPQHF
>TRBJ2-7|TRBD1|few|15|TRBV20-1
TGCAGTGCTAGAGACCCGGGACAGGGGGCGTGGGAGCAGTACTTC
CSARDPGQGAWEQYF
>TRBJ1-5|.|.|15|TRBV18
TGTGCCAGCTCACCACCAGGGGTACTCAATCAGCCCCAGCATTTT
CASSPPGVLNQPQHF
>TRBJ2-5|TRBD1|many|14|TRBV6-5
TGTGCCAGCAGTTCCAGGGGGCTGGAGGAGACCCAGTACTTC
CASSSRGLEETQYF
>TRBJ1-1|.|few|14|TRBV4-3
TGCGCCAGCAGCCTCACAGGAGGAACCCTTGAAGCTTTCTTT
CASSLTGGTLEAFF